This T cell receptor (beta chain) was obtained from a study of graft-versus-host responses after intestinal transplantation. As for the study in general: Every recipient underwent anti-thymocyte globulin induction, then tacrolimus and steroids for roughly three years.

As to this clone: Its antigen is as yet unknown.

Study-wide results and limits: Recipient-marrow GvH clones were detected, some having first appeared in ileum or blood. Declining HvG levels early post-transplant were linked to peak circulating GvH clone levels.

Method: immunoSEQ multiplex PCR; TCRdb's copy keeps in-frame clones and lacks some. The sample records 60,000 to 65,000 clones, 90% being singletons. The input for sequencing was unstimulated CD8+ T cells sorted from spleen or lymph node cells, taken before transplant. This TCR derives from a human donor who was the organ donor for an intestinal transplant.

CDR3 nucleotide sequence: TGTGCCAGCAGCCCAACCCCTGGACTAGCGCGGGCCTACGAGCAGTACTTC. The encoded protein is CASSPTPGLARAYEQYF. The chain uses TRBV11-2 and TRBJ2-7; 9 positions match TRBD2. Germline trimming cut 5 bases from V and 2 bases from J; bases unmatched to any gene: 13. CDR3 size: 17 residues. Germline-derived CDR1 and CDR2 are SGHAT and FQNNGV. Drawing the rest from reference TRBV11-2 and TRBJ2-7, the complete variable domain is EAGVAQSPRYKIIEKRQSVAFWCNPISGHATLYWYQQILGQGPKLLIQFQNNGVVDDSQLPKDRFSAERLKGVDSTLKIQPAKLEDSAVYLCASSPTPGLARAYEQYFGPGTRLTVT.